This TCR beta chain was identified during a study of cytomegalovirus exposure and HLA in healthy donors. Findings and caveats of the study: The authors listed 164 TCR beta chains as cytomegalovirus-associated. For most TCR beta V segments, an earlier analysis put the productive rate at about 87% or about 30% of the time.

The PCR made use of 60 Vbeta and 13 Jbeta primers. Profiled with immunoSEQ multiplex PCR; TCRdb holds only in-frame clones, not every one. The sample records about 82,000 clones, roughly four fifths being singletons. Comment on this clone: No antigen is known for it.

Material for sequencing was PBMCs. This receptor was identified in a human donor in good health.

CDR3 amino acids: CASSESTGSWETQYF. The CDR3 nucleotides read TGTGCCAGCAGTGAAAGTACAGGGTCATGGGAGACCCAGTACTTC. J is TRBJ2-5 and V is TRBV6-1; a weak D match, TRBD1 (6 bases). V lost 2 bases to trimming and J lost 5 bases, with 15 bases between them. CDR3 length equals 15 residues. Germline CDR1 and CDR2: MNHNS and SASEGT.